These T cell receptor beta chains were read from a single sample in a study of blood T cells in healthy people across ages. MiXCR was run by TCRdb on the 5' RACE reads, yielding one entry per CDR3 protein. The sample has 730,000 or so distinct CDR3 sequences; roughly 43% are singletons. The material sequenced was blood. All receptors derive from an elderly man in good health. CDR3s leave out the opening cysteine and the closing phenylalanine or tryptophan. Fields, in order: clone size, V gene, CDR3 protein. The size of a clone is reported for some rows only, either as once, few or many, or as a class for expanded clones.

size: -; V: TRBV20-1; CDR3: SARGLSRWRDRDTIY
size: once; V: TRBV6-5; CDR3: ASSDSTDNYGYT
size: -; V: TRBV20-1; CDR3: SARDNKLPGQKFYEQY
size: -; V: TRBV27; CDR3: ASSFGTENSPLH
size: -; V: TRBV2; CDR3: ASSQRRQGYT
size: -; V: TRBV18; CDR3: ASSPLDGTSSGANVLT
size: -; V: TRBV6-6; CDR3: ASSFSGLQPQH
size: -; V: TRBV2; CDR3: ASSEGNLGQPQH
size: -; V: TRBV5-1; CDR3: ASGLLSYNEQY
size: -; V: TRBV12-5; CDR3: ASGVDRFTDTQY
size: -; V: TRBV10-3; CDR3: AISEGTGVNSPLH
size: few; V: TRBV20-1; CDR3: SASPLAGGDAYEQY
size: -; V: TRBV4-2; CDR3: ASSQDGRVNQPQH
size: many; V: TRBV3-1; CDR3: ASSQGQRGNTIY
size: -; V: TRBV7-3; CDR3: ASSLSSGRPDTQY
size: many; V: TRBV2; CDR3: ASSETELRYEQY
size: few; V: TRBV7-9; CDR3: ASSLTGSGDTQY
size: few; V: TRBV9; CDR3: ASSGTVSGANVLT
size: -; V: TRBV21-1; CDR3: ASSKARAGVVETQF
size: few; V: TRBV20-1; CDR3: SAQNRGTSTDTQY
size: -; V: TRBV6-2/TRBV6-3; CDR3: ASSYGGAGFQETQY
size: few; V: TRBV27; CDR3: ASSFLGTGGTEAF
size: -; V: TRBV9; CDR3: ASSPAAGDETQY
size: few; V: TRBV20-1; CDR3: SACRGPYEQY
size: -; V: TRBV28; CDR3: ASSEAPFTEAF
size: -; V: TRBV5-8; CDR3: ASRAGGLKTQY
size: -; V: TRBV12-3/TRBV12-4; CDR3: ASSLAYRVDQPQH
size: many; V: TRBV25-1; CDR3: ASSHSPSGSYEQY
size: many; V: TRBV29-1; CDR3: SVVPGQGGGEQY
size: -; V: TRBV29-1; CDR3: SVEIPLVGTEQY
size: once; V: TRBV27; CDR3: ASSRKTGLNTEAF
size: -; V: TRBV24-1; CDR3: ATSVSGTGNTGELF
size: once; V: TRBV29-1; CDR3: SVESYTEAF
size: -; V: TRBV12-3/TRBV12-4; CDR3: ASSLRSGGLLGNEQF
size: -; V: TRBV20-1; CDR3: SASASNYGYT
size: once; V: TRBV9; CDR3: ASSVGGDTPYGYT
size: -; V: TRBV7-3; CDR3: ASSLIRGSRETQY
size: -; V: TRBV6-5; CDR3: ASRKTADTQY
size: -; V: TRBV10-2; CDR3: ASSIDRVGQPQH
size: -; V: TRBV3-1; CDR3: ASSGGPAWSGELF
size: -; V: TRBV4-2; CDR3: ASSQERSLETYEQY
size: -; V: TRBV10-2; CDR3: ASSEPGRSNQPQH